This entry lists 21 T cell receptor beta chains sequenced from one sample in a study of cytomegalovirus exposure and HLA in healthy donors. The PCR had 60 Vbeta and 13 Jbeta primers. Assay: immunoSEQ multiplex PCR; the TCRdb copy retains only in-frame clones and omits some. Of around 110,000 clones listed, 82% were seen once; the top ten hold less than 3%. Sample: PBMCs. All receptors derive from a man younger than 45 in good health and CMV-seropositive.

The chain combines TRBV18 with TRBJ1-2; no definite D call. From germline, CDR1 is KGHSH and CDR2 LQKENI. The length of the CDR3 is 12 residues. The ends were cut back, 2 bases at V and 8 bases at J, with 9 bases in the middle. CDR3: CASSPSLKGYTF. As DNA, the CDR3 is TGTGCCAGCTCACCATCCCTTAAAGGCTACACCTTC. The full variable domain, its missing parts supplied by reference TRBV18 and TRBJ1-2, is NAGVMQNPRHLVRRRGQEARLRCSPMKGHSHVYWYRQLPEEGLKFMVYLQKENIIDESGMPKERFSAEFPKEGPSILRIQQVVRGDSAAYFCASSPSLKGYTFGSGTRLTVV.

The CDR3 sequence is CASRWDRGEETQYF. The CDR3 DNA reads TGTGCCAGCAGATGGGACAGGGGAGAAGAGACCCAGTACTTC. The chain joins TRBV5-6 to TRBJ2-5, with 10 nucleotides matching TRBD1. The V segment lost 5 bases and the J segment 3 bases; nucleotides outside the gene matches: 4. Germline V gives CDR1 SGHDT, CDR2 YYEEEE. This CDR3 is built from 14 residues.

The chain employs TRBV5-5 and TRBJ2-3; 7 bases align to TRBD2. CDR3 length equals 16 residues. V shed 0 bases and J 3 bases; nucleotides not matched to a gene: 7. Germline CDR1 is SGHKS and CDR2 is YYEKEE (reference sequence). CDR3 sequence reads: CASSLVGTIVTDTQYF. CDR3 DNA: TGTGCCAGCAGCTTGGTCGGGACTATAGTTACAGATACGCAGTATTTT.

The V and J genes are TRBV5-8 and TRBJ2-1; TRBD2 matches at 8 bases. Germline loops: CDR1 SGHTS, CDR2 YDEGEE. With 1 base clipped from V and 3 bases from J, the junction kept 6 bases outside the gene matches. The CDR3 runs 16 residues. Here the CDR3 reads CASSLLGGGSYNEQFF. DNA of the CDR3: TGTGCCAGCAGCTTGTTGGGCGGGGGGAGCTACAATGAGCAGTTCTTC.

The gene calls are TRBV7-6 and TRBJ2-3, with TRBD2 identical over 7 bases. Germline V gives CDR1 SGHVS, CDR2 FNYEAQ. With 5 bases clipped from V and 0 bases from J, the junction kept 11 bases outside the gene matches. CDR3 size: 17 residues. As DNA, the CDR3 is TGTGCCAGCAGCCCCGTCCAGACTAGCCCCAGCACAGATACGCAGTATTTT. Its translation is CASSPVQTSPSTDTQYF.

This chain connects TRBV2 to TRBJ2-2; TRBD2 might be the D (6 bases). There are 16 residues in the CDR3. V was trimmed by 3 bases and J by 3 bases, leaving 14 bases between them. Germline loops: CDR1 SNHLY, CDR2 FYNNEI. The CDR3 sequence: CASSDFGRPDTGELFF. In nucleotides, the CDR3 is TGTGCCAGCAGTGATTTTGGGAGGCCGGACACCGGGGAGCTGTTTTTT.

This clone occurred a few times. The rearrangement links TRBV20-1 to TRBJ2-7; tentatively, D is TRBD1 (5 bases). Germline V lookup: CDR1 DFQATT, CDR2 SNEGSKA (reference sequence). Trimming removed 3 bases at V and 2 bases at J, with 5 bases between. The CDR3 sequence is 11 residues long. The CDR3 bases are TGCAGTGCTAGGGACACCTACGAGCAGTACTTC. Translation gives CSARDTYEQYF.

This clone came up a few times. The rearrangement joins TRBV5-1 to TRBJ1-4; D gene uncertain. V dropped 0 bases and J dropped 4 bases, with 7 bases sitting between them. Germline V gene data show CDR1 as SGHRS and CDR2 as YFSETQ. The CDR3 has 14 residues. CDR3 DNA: TGCGCCAGCAGCTTGGCCGGGAGTAATGAAAAACTGTTTTTT. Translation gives CASSLAGSNEKLFF.

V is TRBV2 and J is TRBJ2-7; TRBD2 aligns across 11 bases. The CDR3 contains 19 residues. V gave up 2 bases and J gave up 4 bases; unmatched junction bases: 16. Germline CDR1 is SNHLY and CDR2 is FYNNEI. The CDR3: CASSETRASGGPGRYEQYF. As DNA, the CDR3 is TGTGCCAGCAGTGAAACCCGGGCTAGCGGGGGGCCGGGACGGTACGAGCAGTACTTC.

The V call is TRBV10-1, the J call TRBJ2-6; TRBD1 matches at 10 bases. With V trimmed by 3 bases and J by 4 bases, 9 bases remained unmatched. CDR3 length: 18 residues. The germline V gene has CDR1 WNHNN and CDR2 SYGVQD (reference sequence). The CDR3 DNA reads TGCGCCAGCAGTGAAGGGGGACAGGGGTTCTCCGGGGCCAACGTCCTGACTTTC. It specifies CASSEGGQGFSGANVLTF.

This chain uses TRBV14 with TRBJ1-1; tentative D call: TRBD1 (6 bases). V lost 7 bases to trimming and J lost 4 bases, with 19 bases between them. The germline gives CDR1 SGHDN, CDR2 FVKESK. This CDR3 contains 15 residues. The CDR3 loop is CASKFIGGGSTEAFF. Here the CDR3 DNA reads TGTGCCAGCAAGTTTATAGGGGGTGGGAGCACTGAAGCTTTCTTT.

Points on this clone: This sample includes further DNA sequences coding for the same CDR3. The CDR3 coding sequence is TGTGCCAGTAGTTCTCAGGGGGCTTCCTACGAGCAGTACTTC. Its translation: CASSSQGASYEQYF. The rearrangement joins TRBV19 to TRBJ2-7, with TRBD1 matching 8 bases. CDR3 length: 14 residues. Germline lookup yields CDR1 LNHDA and CDR2 SQIVND (reference sequence). Unmatched junction bases numbered 4, after V lost 5 bases and J lost 1 base.

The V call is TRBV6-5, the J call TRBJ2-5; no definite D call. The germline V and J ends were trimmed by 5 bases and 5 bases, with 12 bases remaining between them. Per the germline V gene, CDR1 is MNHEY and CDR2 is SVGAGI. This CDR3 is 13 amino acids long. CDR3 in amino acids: CASSVIRRETQYF. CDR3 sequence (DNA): TGTGCCAGCAGTGTAATTCGGCGGGAGACCCAGTACTTC.

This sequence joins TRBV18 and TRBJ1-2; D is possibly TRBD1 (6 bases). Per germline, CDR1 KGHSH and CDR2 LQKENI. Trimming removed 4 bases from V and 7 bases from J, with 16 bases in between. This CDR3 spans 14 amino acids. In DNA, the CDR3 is TGTGCCAGCTCACTACCGGCACAGGGCACTGGCTACACCTTC. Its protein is CASSLPAQGTGYTF.

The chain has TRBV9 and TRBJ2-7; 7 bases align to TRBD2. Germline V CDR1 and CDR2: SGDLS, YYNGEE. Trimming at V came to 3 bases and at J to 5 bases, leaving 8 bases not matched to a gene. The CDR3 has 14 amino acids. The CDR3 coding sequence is TGTGCCAGCAGCGGGGACTGGGAGGGAAACGAGCAGTACTTC. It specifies CASSGDWEGNEQYF.

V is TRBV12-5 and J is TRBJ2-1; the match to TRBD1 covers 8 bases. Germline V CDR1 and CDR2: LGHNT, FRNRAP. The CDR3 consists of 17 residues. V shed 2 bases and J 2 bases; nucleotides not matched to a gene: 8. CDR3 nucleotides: TGTGCTAGTGGTTTGCTCCAGGGGGCTTGGACCTACAATGAGCAGTTCTTC. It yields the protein CASGLLQGAWTYNEQFF.

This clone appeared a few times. The CDR3 loop is CASSQPTGNYGYTF. In DNA form, the CDR3 reads TGTGCCAGCAGCCAACCGACAGGGAACTATGGCTACACCTTC. The V and J genes are TRBV16 and TRBJ1-2; 7 bases line up with TRBD1. Germline-derived CDR1 and CDR2 are KGHSY and FQNENV. CDR3 length equals 14 residues. The ends lost 2 bases at V and 2 bases at J; junction bases unmatched: 2.

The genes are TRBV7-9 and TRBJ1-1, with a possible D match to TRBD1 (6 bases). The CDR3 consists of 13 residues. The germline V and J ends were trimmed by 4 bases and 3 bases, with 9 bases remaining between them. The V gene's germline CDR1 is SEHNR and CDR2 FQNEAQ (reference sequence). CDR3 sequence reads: CASSSQGHTEAFF. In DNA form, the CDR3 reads TGTGCCAGCAGCTCCCAGGGGCACACTGAAGCTTTCTTT.

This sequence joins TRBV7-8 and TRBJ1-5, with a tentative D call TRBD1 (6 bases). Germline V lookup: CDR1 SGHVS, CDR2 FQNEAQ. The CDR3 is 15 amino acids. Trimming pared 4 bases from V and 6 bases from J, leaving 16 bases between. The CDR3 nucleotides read TGTGCCAGCAGCTCCCAAGGGGGTCGGAGTCAGCCCCAGCATTTT. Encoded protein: CASSSQGGRSQPQHF. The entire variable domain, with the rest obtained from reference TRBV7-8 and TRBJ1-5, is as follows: GAGVSQSPRYKVAKRGQDVALRCDPISGHVSLFWYQQALGQGPEFLTYFQNEAQLDKSGLPSDRFFAERPEGSVSTLKIQRTQQEDSAVYLCASSSQGGRSQPQHFGDGTRLSIL.

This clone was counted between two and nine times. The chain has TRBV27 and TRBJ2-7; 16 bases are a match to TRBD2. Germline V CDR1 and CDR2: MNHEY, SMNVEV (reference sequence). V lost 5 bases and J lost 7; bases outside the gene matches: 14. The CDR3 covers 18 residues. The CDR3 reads CASSPPGTSGGGRREQYF. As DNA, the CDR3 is TGTGCCAGCAGTCCGCCCGGGACTAGCGGGGGGGGTCGTCGAGAGCAGTACTTC.

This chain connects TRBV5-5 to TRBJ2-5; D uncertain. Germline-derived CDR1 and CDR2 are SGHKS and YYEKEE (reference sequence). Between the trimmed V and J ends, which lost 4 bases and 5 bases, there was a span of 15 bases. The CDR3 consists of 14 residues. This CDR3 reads CASSPVPFSETQYF. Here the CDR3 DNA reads TGTGCCAGCAGCCCGGTACCGTTTTCGGAGACCCAGTACTTC.